This T cell receptor beta chain was observed in a study of cytomegalovirus exposure and HLA in healthy donors (dated by TCRdb to the late 2010s). About the investigation overall: According to an earlier analysis of 550 to 700 of the donors, roughly 180 million T cells yielded 90 million to 140 million unique TCR beta sequences and approximately 280 Gb of sequence data. In a later analysis, previously published TCR beta repertoires from about 640 donors were re-analyzed and high-resolution HLA genotyping was added so that TCR occurrence patterns could be studied. HLA typing covered class I and class II loci at four-digit resolution. The study profiled the T cell repertoires of under 700 subjects by immunosequencing and related them to cytomegalovirus serostatus. In the later analysis, no new phenotypic data were used to find candidate immune exposures; instead, reliance was placed on TCR beta sequences and their occurrence across donors. To decide whether each TCR beta V gene segment behaved as functional or pseudogenic, an earlier analysis of some 600 of the donors relied on high-throughput TCR beta sequencing. Approximately 300 gigabases of sequencing data and roughly 81 million unique TCR sequences made up an early release that covered several hundred HLA-typed donors. Genome-wide SNP genotypes for about 55% of the 666 donors were used in a later genetic analysis, which treated that subset as a discovery cohort. Donor age, sex, ethnicity and CMV serostatus were compiled together with the repertoire data. The study aimed to test whether cataloging public T cell receptors could reveal signatures of past pathogen exposure. On average, roughly 250,000 unique TCR beta nucleotide sequences were sequenced per donor among some 420 genotyped donors of the cohort, with roughly 20% of those sequences being non-productive. The number of typed donors differed by locus: about 620-640 for A, B, C, DRB1 and DQB1; roughly 510 for DQA1; around 580 for DPA1; and roughly 450 for DPB1. The study combined high-throughput TCR immunosequencing, statistical association of individual TCRs with disease status, and machine learning to predict cytomegalovirus infection status. A separate validation cohort of about 110 different subjects was used in addition to the roughly 640-subject first cohort. Every repertoire in the discovery cohort had been generated on one and the same sequencing platform. Four or five DR-DQ haplotypes were treated as single units for association and clustering because of strong linkage in the cohort. Of the roughly 400 genotyped donors, less than 90% were placed in the genetic ancestry cluster associated with self-reported Caucasian donors.

Paper-wide results and their limitations: A later analysis found that HLA-associated TCR beta chains were more clonally expanded and had lower generation probabilities than equally common non-associated chains. According to a later analysis, most CMV-associated TCR beta chains appeared to be HLA-restricted, and the HLA associations seemed to be driven largely by CMV exposure. According to a later genetic analysis, donors in an Asian-associated ancestry cluster had fewer N-insertions in productive TCRs than the approximately 610-donor mean. Most TCR sequences were observed very rarely across donors, whereas some public TCRs were present in many individuals. The authors suggested that the approach could potentially be generalized to other disease states and immunological phenotypes. A cluster of highly shared sequence variants was judged likely to represent a technical artifact of the sequencing pipeline. In vitro tests confirmed that three of the cytomegalovirus-associated TCR beta chains recognize cytomegalovirus antigens. The presence/absence analyses assumed that sequencing depth was roughly uniform across donors, and that assumption may not be true. In a later analysis, TCR association rates were found to vary across HLA loci, with the most associated TCRs seen for DRB1 alleles and the fewest for HLA-C alleles. In a later genetic analysis, a missense DCLRE1C variant was associated with V-gene and J-gene trimming of TCR beta chains, and the association was replicated in an independent cohort. In a later analysis, several top co-occurrence clusters were reported to appear linked to parvovirus B19, influenza, CMV and Epstein-Barr virus. In an earlier analysis of some 550 of the donors, most TCR beta V segments were observed in productive rearrangements about 87% or about 30% of the time, broadly matching IMGT annotations. A later analysis associated 16,951 TCR beta sequences with specific HLA alleles at a false discovery rate of 0.05. The classifier was reported to diagnose cytomegalovirus status with high specificity and sensitivity in both the original cohort and the validation cohort. Because counts were too low, around 18 rarely observed V segments, including chromosome 9 orphons, were left out of the earlier analysis of roughly 600 of the donors. Correlated functional status among segregating V segments might be attributable to linkage disequilibrium, but an unknown experimental factor could not be ruled out. Some IMGT-functional V segments, including TRBV6-2 and TRBV6-3, could not be distinguished by the 87-base-pair reads and were therefore excluded. Immune exposure information for the cohort was limited to CMV serostatus. Assigning TCR associations to individual alleles was difficult when HLA alleles, especially DR and DQ, strongly co-occurred. A further reported finding was that TCR beta sequences accurately predicted the HLA-A and HLA-B alleles for most subjects in the first cohort. Because HLA typing was unavailable for some donors at each locus, only the typed subset was used in association tests. Only TCR beta chains were sequenced in this cohort, and the absence of alpha or paired-chain data limited detectable features. A total of fewer than 200 TCR beta chains were listed by the study as associated with cytomegalovirus.

To note about this clone: The target of this receptor is not known. Base qualities are not provided; no much larger clone lies one nucleotide away.

In total, just over 650 healthy bone marrow donors made up the cohort. All cohort members were sampled while nominally healthy, although unrecorded immune exposures were likely present. The donor tested CMV seropositive, placing the donor among the approximately 310 seropositive members of the cohort. Every donor gave a peripheral blood sample, and the peripheral blood mononuclear cells from that sample were used for TCR beta sequencing. The Qiagen DNeasy Blood Extraction Kit was used to extract genomic DNA from the blood cell samples. The CDR3 has 16 amino acids, counting the end cysteine and phenylalanine. CDR3 DNA only is kept here, 48 bases in frame from base 1. V and J lose 2 bases and 3 bases, and a span of 17 bases separates them. CDR1 and CDR2 are read off the germline V gene (reference sequence) as SGHNT and YYREEE. Library generation was performed with the immunoSEQ multiplex PCR assay. For the multiplex PCR, a mixture combining 60 forward primers for TCR Vbeta segments and 13 reverse primers for TCR Jbeta segments was used. A multiplex PCR assay on genomic DNA amplified the CDR3 region of rearranged TCR beta genes. On the Illumina HiSeq System, the amplified TCR beta libraries were sequenced as 87-base-pair reads. The original pipeline was this. A later analysis counted tens of millions of unique TCR beta chains across the 666 repertoires, and 9.5 million to 11 million of these chains were shared by at least two donors. Raw reads were error-corrected and collapsed into unique sequences by a nearest-neighbor algorithm in which closely related sequences were merged to remove PCR and sequencing errors. V, D and J gene segments were assigned by aligning CDR3 sequences to IMGT reference sequences. For a sequence to be retained, a match of at least six nucleotides to both a V gene segment and a J gene segment was required. A rearrangement counted as productive if the CDR3 had no stop codons and remained in frame with V and J, and every other rearrangement counted as non-productive. Following IMGT convention, CDR3 was defined as the stretch from the second conserved V-encoded cysteine up to the conserved J-encoded phenylalanine. In an earlier analysis of just under 600 of the donors, sequences lacking an unambiguous match to a single V gene segment were excluded. An earlier analysis of 500 to 700 of the donors classified V segments as functional when productive rearrangements were above 56.7% and as segregating when the standard deviation between donors was above 5%. A statistical classification framework was built for diagnosing cytomegalovirus status from the catalog of TCR beta chain sequences. In a later analysis, V and J genes were assigned by comparing TCR nucleotide sequences against IMGT/GENE-DB human TR gene sequences. In a later analysis, CDR3 sequences and most-parsimonious VDJ recombination scenarios were assigned using the TCRdist pipeline. A later analysis defined each TCR beta chain by its CDR3 amino acid sequence plus V-gene family, and excluded reads lacking a unique V-gene family. As a way to deal with suspected cross-contamination and a sequencing artifact, a later analysis dropped 592 nucleotide sequences that were highly shared and had low generation probability. In a later analysis, a clonal expansion index was calculated for each public chain from normalized within-repertoire ranks of inferred template counts. In a later analysis, generation probabilities were computed with a VDJ recombination model fitted to out-of-frame rearrangements, and the resulting probabilities were checked against IGoR. Hypergeometric tests were used in a later analysis to score TCR-TCR, TCR-HLA and TCR-CMV co-occurrence, with a repertoire-size bias correction applied to the TCR pairs. To estimate false discovery rates, a later analysis permuted the HLA or CMV assignments 20 times. In a later analysis, co-occurring TCRs were grouped using DBSCAN, and TCRdist sequence similarity was added for clustering within HLA-allele-positive subsets. Repertoires with fewer than 30,000 or more than 120,000 public chains, plus five repertoires with anomalous nucleotide sharing, were excluded from co-occurrence clustering. The table was pulled from immuneACCESS by TCRdb, which kept in-frame rearrangements only. Such tables lose some clones; where checked, under half of the loss comes from unresolved V genes, and the rest has no known cause. The DNA gave D and trimming, while V, J and clone size come from that table. This sample is represented by 150,000 to 200,000 clones; around 80% of them were singletons. About 7.6% of the sample is taken by the ten largest.

Recombination joined TRBV5-4 with TRBJ2-5; there is no confident call for the D gene. This clonotype originated in a woman aged 40 to 50 in good health and CMV-seropositive. The sample comprised PBMCs. The CDR3 region: CASSFALYGVEETQYF. The sequenced DNA is TGTGCCAGCAGCTTTGCCTTATACGGTGTTGAAGAGACCCAGTACTTC.